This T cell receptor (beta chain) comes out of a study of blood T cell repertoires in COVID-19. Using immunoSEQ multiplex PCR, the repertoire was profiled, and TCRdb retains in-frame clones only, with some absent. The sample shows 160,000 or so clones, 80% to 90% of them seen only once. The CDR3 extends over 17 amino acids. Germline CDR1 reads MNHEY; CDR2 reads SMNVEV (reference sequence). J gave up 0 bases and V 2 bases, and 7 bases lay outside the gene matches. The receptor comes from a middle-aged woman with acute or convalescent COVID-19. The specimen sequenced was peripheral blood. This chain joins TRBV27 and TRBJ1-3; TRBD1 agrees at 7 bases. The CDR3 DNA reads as TGTGCCAGCAGTTTAATCTCAGGGGGGTTCTCTGGAAACACCATATATTTT. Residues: CASSLISGGFSGNTIYF.